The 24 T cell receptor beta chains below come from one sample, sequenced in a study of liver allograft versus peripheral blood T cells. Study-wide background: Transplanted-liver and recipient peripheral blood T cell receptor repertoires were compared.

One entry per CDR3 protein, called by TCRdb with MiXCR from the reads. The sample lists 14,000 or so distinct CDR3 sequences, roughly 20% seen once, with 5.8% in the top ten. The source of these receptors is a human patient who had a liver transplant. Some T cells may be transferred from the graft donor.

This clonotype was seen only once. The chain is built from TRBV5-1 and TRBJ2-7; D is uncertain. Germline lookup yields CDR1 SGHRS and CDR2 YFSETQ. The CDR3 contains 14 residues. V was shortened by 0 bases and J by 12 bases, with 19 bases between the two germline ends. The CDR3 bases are TGCGCCAGCAGCTTGGAGCCCGAAATTGGCGGTAGGTACTTC. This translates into CASSLEPEIGGRYF.

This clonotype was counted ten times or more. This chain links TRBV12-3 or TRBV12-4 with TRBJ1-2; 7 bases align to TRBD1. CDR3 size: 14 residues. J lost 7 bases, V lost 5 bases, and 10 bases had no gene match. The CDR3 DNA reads TGTGCCAGCAGTGTTTACAGGGGCGCGGGTGGCTACACCTTC. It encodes CASSVYRGAGGYTF.

CDR3 loop: CASSLKSGTVNEKLFF. The CDR3 nucleotides are TGTGCCAGCAGTTTAAAATCCGGGACAGTTAATGAAAAACTGTTTTTT. This chain uses TRBV5-6 with TRBJ1-4, with 7 bases that match TRBD1. This CDR3 has 16 residues. Germline trimming cut 5 bases from V and 4 bases from J; bases unmatched to any gene: 11. Germline CDR1 and CDR2: SGHDT and YYEEEE. The full variable domain, with the rest looked up from reference TRBV5-6 and TRBJ1-4, is DAGVTQSPTHLIKTRGQQVTLRCSPKSGHDTVSWYQQALGQGPQFIFQYYEEEERQRGNFPDRFSGHQFPNYSSELNVNALLLGDSALYLCASSLKSGTVNEKLFFGSGTQLSVL.

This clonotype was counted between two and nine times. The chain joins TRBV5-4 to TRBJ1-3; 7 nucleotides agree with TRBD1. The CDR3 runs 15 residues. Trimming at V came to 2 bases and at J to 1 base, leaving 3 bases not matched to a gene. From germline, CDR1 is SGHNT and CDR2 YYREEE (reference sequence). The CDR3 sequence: CASSLPQGSGNTIYF. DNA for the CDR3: TGTGCCAGCAGCTTACCACAGGGGTCTGGAAACACCATATATTTT.

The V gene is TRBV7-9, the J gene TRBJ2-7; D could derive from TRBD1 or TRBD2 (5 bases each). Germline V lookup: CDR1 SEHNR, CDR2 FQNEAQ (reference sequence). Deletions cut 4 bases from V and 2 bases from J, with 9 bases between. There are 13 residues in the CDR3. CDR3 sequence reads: CASSSGTTYEQYF. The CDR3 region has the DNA TGTGCCAGCAGCTCCGGGACCACCTACGAGCAGTACTTC. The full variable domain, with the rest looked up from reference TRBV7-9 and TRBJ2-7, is DTGVSQNPRHKITKRGQNVTFRCDPISEHNRLYWYRQTLGQGPEFLTYFQNEAQLEKSRLLSDRFSAERPKGSFSTLEIQRTEQGDSAMYLCASSSGTTYEQYFGPGTRLTVT.

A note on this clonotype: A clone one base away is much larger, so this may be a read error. CDR3 region: CAGSYTAGAYGYTF. As DNA, the CDR3 is TGTGCCGGCAGTTACACAGCAGGGGCCTATGGCTACACCTTC. The genes are TRBV6-5 and TRBJ1-2; TRBD1 is a possible D gene (6 bases). Germline V gene lookup returns CDR1 MNHEY and CDR2 SVGAGI. This CDR3 comprises 14 residues.

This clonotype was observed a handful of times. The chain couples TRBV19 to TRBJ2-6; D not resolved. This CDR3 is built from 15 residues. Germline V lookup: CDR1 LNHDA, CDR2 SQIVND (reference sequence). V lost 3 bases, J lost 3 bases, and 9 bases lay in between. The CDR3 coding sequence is TGTGCCAGTAGTATCGGCCATTTTGGGGCCAACGTCCTGACTTTC. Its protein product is CASSIGHFGANVLTF.

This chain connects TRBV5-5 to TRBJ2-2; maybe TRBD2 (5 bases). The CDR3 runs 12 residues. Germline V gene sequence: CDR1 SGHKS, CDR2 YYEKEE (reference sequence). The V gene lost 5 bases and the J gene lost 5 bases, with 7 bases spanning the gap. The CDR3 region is CASRWTTGELFF. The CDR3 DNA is TGTGCCAGCAGGTGGACTACCGGGGAGCTGTTTTTT.

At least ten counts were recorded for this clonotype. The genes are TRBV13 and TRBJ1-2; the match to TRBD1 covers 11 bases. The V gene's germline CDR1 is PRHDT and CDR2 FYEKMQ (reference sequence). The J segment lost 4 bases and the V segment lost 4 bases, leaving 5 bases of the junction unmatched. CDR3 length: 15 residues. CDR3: CASSWTGGASYGYTF. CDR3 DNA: TGTGCCAGCAGCTGGACAGGGGGCGCCAGCTATGGCTACACCTTC.

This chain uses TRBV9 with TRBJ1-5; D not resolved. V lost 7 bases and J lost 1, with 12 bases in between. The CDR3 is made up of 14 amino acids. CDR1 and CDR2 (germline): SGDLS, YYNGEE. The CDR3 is CASWEGRSNQPQHF. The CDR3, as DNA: TGTGCCAGCTGGGAGGGAAGGAGCAATCAGCCCCAGCATTTT.

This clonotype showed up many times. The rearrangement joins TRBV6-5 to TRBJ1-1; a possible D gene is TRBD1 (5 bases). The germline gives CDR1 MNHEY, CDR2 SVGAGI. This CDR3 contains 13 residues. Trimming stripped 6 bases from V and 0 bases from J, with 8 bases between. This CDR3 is CASRRGMNTEAFF. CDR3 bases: TGTGCCAGCAGGCGGGGCATGAACACTGAAGCTTTCTTT.

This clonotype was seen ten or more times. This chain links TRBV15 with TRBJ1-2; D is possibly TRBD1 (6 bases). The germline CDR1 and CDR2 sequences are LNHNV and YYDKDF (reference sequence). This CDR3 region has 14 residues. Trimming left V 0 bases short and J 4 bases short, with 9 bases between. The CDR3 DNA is TGTGCCACCAGCAGAGATCGGACAGCCTATGGCTACACCTTC. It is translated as CATSRDRTAYGYTF.

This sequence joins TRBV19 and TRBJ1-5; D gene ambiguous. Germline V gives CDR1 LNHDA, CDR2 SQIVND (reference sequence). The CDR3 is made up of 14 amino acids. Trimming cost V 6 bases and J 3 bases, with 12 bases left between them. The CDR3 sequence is CASRGSNFNQPQHF. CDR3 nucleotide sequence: TGTGCCAGTAGGGGGTCCAACTTCAATCAGCCCCAGCATTTT.

DNA of the CDR3: TGCAGTGCTCGGCGGGGGGCAACCAACACTGAAGCTTTCTTT. Amino acid sequence: CSARRGATNTEAFF. The chain is built from TRBV20-1 and TRBJ1-1; perhaps TRBD1 as D (6 bases). Germline-derived CDR1 and CDR2 are DFQATT and SNEGSKA (reference sequence). V was clipped by 5 bases and J by 2 bases, with 15 bases between them. CDR3 length: 14 amino acids.

The CDR3 loop is CASSNPRGKLETQYF. CDR3 DNA: TGTGCCAGCAGTAACCCTCGGGGGAAGCTCGAGACCCAGTACTTC. The V call is TRBV6-1, the J call TRBJ2-5; tentative D call: TRBD2 (6 bases). The length of the CDR3 is 15 residues. Trimming shortened V by 5 bases and J by 5 bases, and 18 bases separated the two germline ends. Germline V CDR1 and CDR2: MNHNS, SASEGT.

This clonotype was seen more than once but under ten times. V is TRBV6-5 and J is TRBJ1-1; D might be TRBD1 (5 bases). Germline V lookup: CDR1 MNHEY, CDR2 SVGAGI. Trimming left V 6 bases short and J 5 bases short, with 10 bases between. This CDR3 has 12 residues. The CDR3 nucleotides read TGTGCCAGCAGCCAGGGCTGGACTGAAGCTTTCTTT. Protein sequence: CASSQGWTEAFF.

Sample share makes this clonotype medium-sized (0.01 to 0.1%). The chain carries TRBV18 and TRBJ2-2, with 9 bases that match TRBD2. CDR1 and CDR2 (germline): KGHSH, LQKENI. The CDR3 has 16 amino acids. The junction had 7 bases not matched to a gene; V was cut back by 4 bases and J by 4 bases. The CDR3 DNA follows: TGTGCCAGCTCACTTAGACTAGCGGTAACCACCGGGGAGCTGTTTTTT. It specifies CASSLRLAVTTGELFF.

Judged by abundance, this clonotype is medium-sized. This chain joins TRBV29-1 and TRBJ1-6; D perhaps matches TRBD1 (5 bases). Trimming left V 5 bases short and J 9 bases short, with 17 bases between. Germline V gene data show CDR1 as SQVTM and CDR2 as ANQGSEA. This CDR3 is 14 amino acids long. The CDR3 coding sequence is TGCAGCGTTAGGGACCGTGATGTCGCTTCACCCCTCCACTTT. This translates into CSVRDRDVASPLHF.

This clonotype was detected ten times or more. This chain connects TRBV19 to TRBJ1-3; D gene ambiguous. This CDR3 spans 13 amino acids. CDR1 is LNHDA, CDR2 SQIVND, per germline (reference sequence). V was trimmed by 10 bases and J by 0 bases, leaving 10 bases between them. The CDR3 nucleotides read TGTGCCACGGCCCGAAACTCTGGAAACACCATATATTTT. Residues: CATARNSGNTIYF.

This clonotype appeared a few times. This CDR3 reads CASSLAGTANYGYTF. The CDR3 nucleotides are TGTGCCAGCAGCTTAGCGGGAACAGCTAACTATGGCTACACCTTC. The chain joins TRBV7-9 to TRBJ1-2; D call uncertain. With 0 bases removed from V and 0 bases from J, the gap between germline ends came to 8 bases. The CDR3 length is 15 residues. Germline CDR1 and CDR2: SEHNR and FQNEAQ (reference sequence).

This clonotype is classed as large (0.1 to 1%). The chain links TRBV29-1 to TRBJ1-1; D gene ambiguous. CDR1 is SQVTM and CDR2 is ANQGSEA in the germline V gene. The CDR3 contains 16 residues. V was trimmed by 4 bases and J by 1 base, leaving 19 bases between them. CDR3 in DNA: TGCAGCGTTGGCAACCCGGGCCGTGGCAGGAACACTGAAGCTTTCTTT. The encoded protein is CSVGNPGRGRNTEAFF.

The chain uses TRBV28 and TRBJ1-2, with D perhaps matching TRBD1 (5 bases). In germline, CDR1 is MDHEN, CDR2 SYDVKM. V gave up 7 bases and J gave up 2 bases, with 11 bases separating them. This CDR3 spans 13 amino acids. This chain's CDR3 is CASTPGQNYGYTF. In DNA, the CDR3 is TGTGCCAGCACCCCGGGGCAAAACTATGGCTACACCTTC.

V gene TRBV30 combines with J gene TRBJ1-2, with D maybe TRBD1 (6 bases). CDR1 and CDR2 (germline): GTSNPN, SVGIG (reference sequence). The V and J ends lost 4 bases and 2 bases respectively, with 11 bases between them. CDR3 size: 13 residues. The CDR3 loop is CAWTRGRNYGYTF. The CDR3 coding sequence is TGTGCCTGGACCAGGGGTCGGAACTATGGCTACACCTTC.

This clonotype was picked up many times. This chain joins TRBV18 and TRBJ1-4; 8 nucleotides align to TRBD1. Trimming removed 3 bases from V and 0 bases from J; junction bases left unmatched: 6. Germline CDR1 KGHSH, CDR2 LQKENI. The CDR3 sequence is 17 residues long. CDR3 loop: CASSPLGQGATNEKLFF. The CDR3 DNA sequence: TGTGCCAGCTCACCGCTTGGACAGGGCGCAACTAATGAAAAACTGTTTTTT.